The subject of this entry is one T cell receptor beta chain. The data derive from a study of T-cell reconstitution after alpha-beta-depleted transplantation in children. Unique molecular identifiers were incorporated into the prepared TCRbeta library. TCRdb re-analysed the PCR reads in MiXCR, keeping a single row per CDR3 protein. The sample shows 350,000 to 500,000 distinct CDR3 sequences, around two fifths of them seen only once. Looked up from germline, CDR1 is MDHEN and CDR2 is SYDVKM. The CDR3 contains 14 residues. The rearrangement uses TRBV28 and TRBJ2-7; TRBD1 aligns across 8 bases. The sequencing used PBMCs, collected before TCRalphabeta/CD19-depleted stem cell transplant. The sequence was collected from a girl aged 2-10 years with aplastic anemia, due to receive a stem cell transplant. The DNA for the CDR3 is TGTGCTACTATCCCGACAGGGGCAGCTTGGGAGCAGTACTTC. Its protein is CATIPTGAAWEQYF.